Included here is one T cell receptor (beta chain) sequence, with context. The antigen remains unidentified. This sample was taken from a study of cytomegalovirus exposure and HLA in healthy donors. Study context: The 650 to 850 first-cohort repertoires and the 95 to 150 validation repertoires shared the same platform, a later analysis reported. Regarding the study as a whole: Listed as cytomegalovirus-associated were 164 TCR beta chains. Most TCR sequences were seen very rarely across donors, but some public TCRs occurred in many.

The donors were in the approximately 110-subject validation cohort; that cohort was separate from the approximately 730-subject first cohort. Clones were sequenced by immunoSEQ multiplex PCR, and TCRdb holds only the in-frame ones, with some missing. The sample includes 130,000 or so clones, nearly 90% of them seen just once. The germline V gene encodes CDR1 MDHEN and CDR2 SYDVKM. The CDR3 contains 14 residues. V was pared by 5 bases and J by 5 bases, with 13 bases between. This sequence was found in a woman aged 18 to 35 in good health and CMV-seropositive. Sequenced: PBMCs. The V and J genes are TRBV28 and TRBJ1-5; tentatively, D is TRBD1 (5 bases). The CDR3 sequence is CASSPVRDYQPQHF. The CDR3 DNA reads TGTGCCAGCAGTCCCGTCCGGGACTATCAGCCCCAGCATTTT.